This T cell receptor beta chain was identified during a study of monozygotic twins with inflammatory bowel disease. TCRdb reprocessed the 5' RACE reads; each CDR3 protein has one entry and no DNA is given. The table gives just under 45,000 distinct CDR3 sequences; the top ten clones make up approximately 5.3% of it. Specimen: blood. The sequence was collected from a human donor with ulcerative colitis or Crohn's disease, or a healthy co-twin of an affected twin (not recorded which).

This CDR3 is CSAMLSSTEGYTF. V gene TRBV20-1 combines with J gene TRBJ1-2. CDR1 is DFQATT, CDR2 SNEGSKA, per germline (reference sequence). The CDR3 totals 13 residues.